This TCR beta chain came from a study of T cell changes during pregnancy in multiple sclerosis. Per the germline V gene, CDR1 is SGHRS and CDR2 is YFSETQ. There are 15 residues in the CDR3. The V end lost 6 bases, the J end lost 0 bases, and 13 bases lay between the germline ends. Some clones are missing from TCRdb's copy, which holds only in-frame ones; the method was immunoSEQ multiplex PCR. This table holds around 42,000 clones, 75% to 95% found once. The source was CD4+ T cells from peripheral blood mononuclear cells, collected after pregnancy. The origin of this receptor is a female donor in good health, enrolled as a control in a pregnancy study. This rearrangement joins TRBV5-1 to TRBJ2-1; tentatively, D is TRBD2 (6 bases). Here the CDR3 reads CASTWAGNSYNEQFF. In DNA form, the CDR3 reads TGCGCCAGCACCTGGGCGGGAAACTCCTACAATGAGCAGTTCTTC.